This T cell receptor (beta chain) was captured in a study of regulatory T cells in long-lasting Graves disease. Study-wide results and caveats: Researchers examined only peripheral blood and not thyroid tissue.

iRepertoire HTBI primers and Arm-PCR of CDR3 regions built TCR beta libraries. In TCRdb, the multiplex PCR reads were re-called with MiXCR into one record per CDR3 protein. Found here are 250,000 or so distinct CDR3 sequences, about 17% of them singletons; the top ten hold around 13%. Time point meaning: newly diagnosed GD, antithyroid drugs for less than 3 months. Making the TCR library involved RNA that had been extracted from PBMCs. EDTA tubes received approximately 10 milliliters of drawn peripheral blood. The CDR3 is made up of 14 amino acids. Germline CDR1 is MNHNS and CDR2 is SASEGT. This clonotype was picked up many times. Its antigen is not identified. The junction shows a germline mismatch at one end, possibly a read error. This sample also appeared in a second study, on T cells in Graves' hyperthyroidism and ophthalmopathy. From that study: Among thyroid clonotypes expanded above 0.001, most also appeared in blood.

The chain links TRBV6-1 to TRBJ2-7, with unresolved D. This TCR was sampled from a woman aged 25 to 45 with Graves disease. Sequenced here: peripheral blood mononuclear cells (PBMCs), sampled at new diagnosis, from a patient treated with antithyroid drugs. This CDR3 is CASTENGYTYEQYF. The CDR3, as DNA: TGTGCCAGCACTGAAAACGGATACACCTACGAGCAGTACTTC.